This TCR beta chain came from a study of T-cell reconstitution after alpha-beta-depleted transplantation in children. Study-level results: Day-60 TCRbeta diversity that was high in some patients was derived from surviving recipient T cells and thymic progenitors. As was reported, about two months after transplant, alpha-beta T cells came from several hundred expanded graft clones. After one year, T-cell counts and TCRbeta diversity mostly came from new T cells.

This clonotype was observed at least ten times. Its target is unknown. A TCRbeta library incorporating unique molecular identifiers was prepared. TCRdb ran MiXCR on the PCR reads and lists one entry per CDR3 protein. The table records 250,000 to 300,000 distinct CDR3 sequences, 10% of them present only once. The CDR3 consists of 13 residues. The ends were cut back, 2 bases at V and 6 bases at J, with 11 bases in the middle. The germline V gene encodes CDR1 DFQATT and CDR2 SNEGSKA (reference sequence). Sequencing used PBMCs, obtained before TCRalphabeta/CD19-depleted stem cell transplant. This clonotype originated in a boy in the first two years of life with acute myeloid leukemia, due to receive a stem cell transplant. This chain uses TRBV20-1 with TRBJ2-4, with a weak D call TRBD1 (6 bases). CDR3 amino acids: CSARLGAVNIQYF. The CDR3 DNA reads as TGCAGTGCTAGATTGGGGGCCGTAAACATTCAGTACTTC.